This T cell receptor beta chain was observed in a study of T cell responses to AZD1222 COVID-19 vaccine (dated by TCRdb to 2020 to 2022). Describing the broader study: AZD1222 recipients with second doses at about 4 weeks or about 12 weeks were pooled, because spike-specific TCR depth and breadth did not differ between schedules. A total of about 240 trial participants underwent TCR sequencing, of whom nearly 210 received two doses of AZD1222 and about 26 received two doses of the MenACWY control vaccine. Trial participants were enrolled by age into subgroups of 18-55, 56-69 and 70-plus years, and around 150, 29 and 61 TCR-sequenced participants, respectively, were included in these subgroups.

V is cut by 10 bases and J by 5 bases, and the space between the germline ends is 12 bases. From cysteine to phenylalanine, the CDR3 is 13 amino acids long. CDR3 DNA only is kept here, 39 bases in frame from base 1. CDR1 and CDR2 are read off the germline V gene as MDHEN and SYDVKM. Explained via the paper, the time point label denotes: baseline before first vaccination. Vaccinee samples came from UK trials COV001 and COV002, including a single-blind randomized controlled phase 2/3 trial of AZD1222 (ChAdOx1 nCoV-19) in healthy adults. Trial participant PBMC samples were collected at day 0 and day 28 after the second dose for TCRbeta chain sequencing. There are a few counts of this clone. Its binding antigen is unknown. Per-base qualities were not stored, and no clone one base away is much larger. The CDR3 regions of human TCRbeta chains were analyzed by immunosequencing. Per the original workflow: Repertoire TCRs were matched against a reference library of SARS-CoV-2-specific TCRs generated with the MIRA antigen-specificity platform. Breadth was defined as the fraction of unique TCRs that were SARS-CoV-2-associated. Depth was defined as the fraction of total T cells that were SARS-CoV-2-associated. Each spike-specific TCR was assigned to its reactive spike region and to a CD4 or CD8 class using the MIRA data. Log10-transformed breadth and depth values were compared by one-way ANOVA with Sidak's multiple comparisons tests. The clones in this table, taken by TCRdb from immuneACCESS, are in-frame only. Not every clone is retained; where verified, under half of the shortfall comes from an unresolved V gene, and the cause of the rest is unknown. From that table come the V and J calls and clone size; the DNA was used to work out D and trimming. In this sample the table shows some 110,000 clones, 80% to 85% of which occur a single time. The top ten clones comprise around 9.9% of the sample.

The study at large found these results: Because no day 14 peak-response samples were available, repertoires were characterized only after the peak T cell response. Only 5 to 7 AZD1222 recipients were SARS-CoV-2 seropositive at baseline, limiting conclusions about previously exposed vaccinees. Reportedly, almost half of the unique spike-specific TCRs recognized epitopes lying outside the regions that are mutated in the B.1.351 and B.1.1.7 variants. In the small 56-69-year group, the increase in depth fell short of significance, most likely because of low power. CD4 TCRs associated with the vaccine covered the entire spike protein, and the dominant responses were in regions 160-218 and 743-854. After two AZD1222 doses, both the breadth and the depth of spike-specific TCRs were significantly higher than at day 0 and than in MenACWY recipients. Participants were mostly white British, with more females than males. The authors suggested clonal diversity may have been underestimated.

The sample consisted of peripheral blood, taken on day 0 of AZD1222 vaccination. The V gene is TRBV28 and the J gene is TRBJ1-6, and the D gene may be TRBD1, 5 bases matching. The receptor comes from an adult in good health. CDR3 region: CATLDTNNSPLHF. The nucleotide sequence reads TGTGCCACCCTGGACACGAATAATTCACCCCTCCACTTT. Outside the CDR3, residues come from the reference TRBV28 and TRBJ1-6 proteins, so the full variable domain is: DVKVTQSSRYLVKRTGEKVFLECVQDMDHENMFWYRQDPGLGLRLIYFSYDVKMKEKGDIPEGYSVSREKKERFSLILESASTNQTSMYLCATLDTNNSPLHFGNGTRLTVT.